This T cell receptor beta chain was identified in a study of CD8+CD57+ T cells in acquired aplastic anemia. Study background: The DNA of sorted CD4+ and CD8+ cells averaged roughly 3 ug. Study-level points and caveats: Significant differences in CD8+ Simpson's diversity were not observed between patients and controls. It was found that roughly 29 CD8+ CDR3 sequences were shared between patients and controls.

Genomic DNA templated the TCR beta VDJ and CDR3 profiling. One entry per CDR3 protein, called by TCRdb with MiXCR from the reads. In the table there are 150,000 to 200,000 distinct CDR3 sequences, 50% to 65% of which are singletons. On this clonotype itself: The antigen remains unidentified.

The CDR3 totals 14 residues. V lost 0 bases to trimming and J lost 0 bases, with 5 bases between them. Germline V lookup: CDR1 LNHDA, CDR2 SQIVND (reference sequence). An expansion of CD8+CD57+ cells by flow cytometry had been shown in patients chosen for sequencing. Severe acquired aplastic anemia affected all patients. V gene TRBV19 combines with J gene TRBJ1-1; D call uncertain. This TCR was sampled from a human donor with aplastic anemia. The sequencing input was sorted CD4+, CD8+, or CD8+CD57+ T cells (not recorded which) from PBMCs. CDR3 residues: CASSIDPVNTEAFF. CDR3 DNA sequence: TGTGCCAGTAGTATAGATCCAGTGAACACTGAAGCTTTCTTT.